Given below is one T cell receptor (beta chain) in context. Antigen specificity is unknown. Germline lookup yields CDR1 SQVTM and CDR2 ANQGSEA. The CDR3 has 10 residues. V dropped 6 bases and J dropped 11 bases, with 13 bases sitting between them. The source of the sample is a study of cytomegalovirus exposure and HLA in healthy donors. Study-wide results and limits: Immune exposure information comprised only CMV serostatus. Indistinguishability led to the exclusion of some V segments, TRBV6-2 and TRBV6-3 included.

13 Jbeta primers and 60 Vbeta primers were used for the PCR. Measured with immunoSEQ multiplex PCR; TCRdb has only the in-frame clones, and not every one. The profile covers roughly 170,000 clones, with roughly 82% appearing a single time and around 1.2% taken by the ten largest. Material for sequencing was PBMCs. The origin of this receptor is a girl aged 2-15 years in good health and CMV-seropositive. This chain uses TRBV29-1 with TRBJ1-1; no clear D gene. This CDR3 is CSVGSRLAFF. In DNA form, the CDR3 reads TGCAGCGTCGGGTCTCGACTGGCTTTCTTT.